These 3 T cell receptor delta chains were sequenced from one sample in a study of γδ T cells in repeated Plasmodium falciparum infection. Gammadelta T cells were flow-sorted from PBMC into Vgamma9/Vdelta2+ and Vdelta2-negative populations for bulk analysis. TCRdb re-called the multiplex PCR reads with CATT. This table has roughly 90,000 delta-chain clones, over 0.9% appearing once. Sequencing was carried out using gamma-delta T cells from blood. Receptors were obtained from a pool of human donors (malaria-infected and uninfected, not separated).

This clone was seen a few times. The mismatch at residue 6 between this DNA's translation and the TCRdb protein of a much larger clone likely reflects a read error; the protein shown is translated from the DNA. This chain uses TRDV2 with TRDJ1, with 10 bases aligning to TRDD3. TCRdb offers no J gene call, so here the DNA was matched to germline to obtain one. V gave up 3 bases and J gave up 0 bases; unmatched junction bases: 12. The length of the CDR3 is 18 residues. CDR1 GEAIGNYY and CDR2 EKD come from the germline V gene. The DNA of the CDR3 is TGTGCCTGTGACCCAACATCACTGGGGGATCCTCACACCGATAAACTCATCTTT. Translated, it gives CACDPTSLGDPHTDKLIF.

On this clone: The mismatch at residue 6 between this DNA's translation and the TCRdb protein of a much larger clone likely reflects a read error; the protein shown is translated from the DNA. The V call is TRDV3, the J call TRDJ1; a possible D gene is TRDD3 (6 bases). Germline V gene data show CDR1 as TVYSNPD and CDR2 as GDNSRS (reference sequence). The germline V and J ends were trimmed by 3 bases and 3 bases, with 20 bases remaining between them. The CDR3 covers 15 residues. The CDR3 sequence: CALTGIPDGADKLIF. The CDR3 coding sequence is TGTGCCTTAACTGGGATTCCGGACGGCGCCGATAAACTCATCTTT. The full variable domain, in which reference TRDV3 and TRDJ1 provide the parts outside the CDR3, is CDKVTQSSPDQTVASGSEVVLLCTYDTVYSNPDLFWYRIRPDYSFQFVFYGDNSRSEGADFTQGRFSVKHILTQKAFHLVISPVRTEDSATYYCALTGIPDGADKLIFGKGTRVTVEP.

The table lists this clone with a few counts. A single base is all that separates this from a far larger clone, so a read error is likely. Other DNA sequences in the same sample also yield this CDR3. The chain uses TRDV2 and TRDJ1; no clear D. TCRdb is silent on the J gene; assignment here came from matching the DNA to germline. Germline V lookup: CDR1 GEAIGNYY, CDR2 EKD. V was pared by 5 bases and J by 0 bases, with 27 bases between. The CDR3 has 19 amino acids. The CDR3 region is CACVGTWKGISLHTDKLIF. CDR3 sequence (DNA): TGTGCCTGTGTGGGTACTTGGAAAGGAATCTCACTCCACACCGATAAACTCATCTTT.